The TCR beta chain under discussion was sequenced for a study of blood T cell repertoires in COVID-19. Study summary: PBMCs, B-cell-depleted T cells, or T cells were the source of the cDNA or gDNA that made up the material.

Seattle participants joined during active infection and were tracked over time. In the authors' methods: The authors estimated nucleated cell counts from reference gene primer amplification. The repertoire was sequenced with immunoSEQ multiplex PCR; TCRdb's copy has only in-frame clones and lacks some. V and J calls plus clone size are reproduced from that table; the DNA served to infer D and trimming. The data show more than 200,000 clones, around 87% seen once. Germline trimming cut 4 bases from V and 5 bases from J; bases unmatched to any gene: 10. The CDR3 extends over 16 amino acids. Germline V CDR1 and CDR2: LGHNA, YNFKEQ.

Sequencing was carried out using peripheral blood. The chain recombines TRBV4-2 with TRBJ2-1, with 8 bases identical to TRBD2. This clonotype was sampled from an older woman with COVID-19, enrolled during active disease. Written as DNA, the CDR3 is TGTGCCAGCAGCCCTCTGGCGGGAGGCCTAAACAATGAGCAGTTCTTC. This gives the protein CASSPLAGGLNNEQFF.